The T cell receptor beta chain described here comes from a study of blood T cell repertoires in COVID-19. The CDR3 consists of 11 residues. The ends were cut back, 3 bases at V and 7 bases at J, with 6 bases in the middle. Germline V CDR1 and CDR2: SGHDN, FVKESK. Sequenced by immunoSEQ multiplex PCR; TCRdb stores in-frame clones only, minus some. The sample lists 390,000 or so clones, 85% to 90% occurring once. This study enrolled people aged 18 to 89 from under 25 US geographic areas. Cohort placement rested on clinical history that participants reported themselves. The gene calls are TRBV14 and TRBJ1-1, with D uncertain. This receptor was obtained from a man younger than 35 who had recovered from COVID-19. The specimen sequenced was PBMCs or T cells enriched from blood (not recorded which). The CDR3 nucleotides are TGTGCCAGCAGCCACTACGGTGAAGCTTTCTTT. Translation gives CASSHYGEAFF.